This T cell receptor beta chain was observed in a study of blood T cell repertoires in COVID-19. Across the whole study: The samples span acute and convalescent COVID-19 from the United States, Italy and Spain. Sample material is recorded as cDNA or gDNA derived from T cells, B-cell-depleted T cells, or PBMCs.

V lost 3 bases and J 4 bases, leaving 11 bases between the germline ends. CDR3 length equals 14 residues. Germline loops: CDR1 SGDLS, CDR2 YYNGEE. Methods used by the authors: Reference gene primer amplification yielded estimated nucleated cell counts. Data came from immunoSEQ multiplex PCR; TCRdb stores just in-frame clones and leaves some out. That table is the source of V, J and clone size, and D and trimming were worked out from the DNA. The sample consists of 35,000 to 50,000 clones, roughly four fifths of them appearing once. The clonotype was recovered from a woman aged 55-69 years with acute or convalescent COVID-19. Sequenced: peripheral blood. J is TRBJ2-1 and V is TRBV9; the D is unclear. The chain's CDR3 is CASSAHSGYNEQFF. CDR3 sequence (DNA): TGTGCCAGCAGCGCCCATAGTGGTTACAATGAGCAGTTCTTC.